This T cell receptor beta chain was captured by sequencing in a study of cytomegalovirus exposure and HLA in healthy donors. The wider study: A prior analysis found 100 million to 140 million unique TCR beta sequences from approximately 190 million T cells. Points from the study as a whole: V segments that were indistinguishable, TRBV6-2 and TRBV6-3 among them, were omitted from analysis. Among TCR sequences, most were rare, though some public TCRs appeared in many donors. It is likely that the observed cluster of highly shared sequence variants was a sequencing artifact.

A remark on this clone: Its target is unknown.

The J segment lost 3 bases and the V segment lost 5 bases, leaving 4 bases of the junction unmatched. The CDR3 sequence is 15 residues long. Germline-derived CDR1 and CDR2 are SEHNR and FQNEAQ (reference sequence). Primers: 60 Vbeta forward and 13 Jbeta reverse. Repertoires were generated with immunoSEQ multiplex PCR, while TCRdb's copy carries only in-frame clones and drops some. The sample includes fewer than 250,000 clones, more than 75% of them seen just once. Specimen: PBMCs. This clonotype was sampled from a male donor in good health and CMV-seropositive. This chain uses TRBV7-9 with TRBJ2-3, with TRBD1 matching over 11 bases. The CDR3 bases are TGTGCCAGCAGCATCGGGACAGGGGGTACAGATACGCAGTATTTT. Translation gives CASSIGTGGTDTQYF.